Listed below are T cell receptor beta chains from one sample, sequenced in a study of blood T cell repertoires in COVID-19. TCRdb's copy holds only in-frame clones and misses some; the assay was immunoSEQ multiplex PCR. The table records some 80,000 clones, about 89% of them present only once. The sequencing sample was made of peripheral blood. These receptors originate from a man aged 50-60 years with active or convalescent COVID-19. The CDR3 runs from the conserved cysteine through the conserved F or W. A D gene is named only where the DNA matches it firmly. The size of a clone is reported for some rows only, either as once, few or many, or as a class for expanded clones.

j_gene: TRBJ1-4
abundance: .
d_gene: TRBD1
v_gene: TRBV2
CDR3nt: TGTGCCAGCAGTGGCGGGACAGTCAGTGAAAAACTGTTTTTT
CDR3aa: CASSGGTVSEKLFF

j_gene: TRBJ1-3
abundance: .
d_gene: .
v_gene: TRBV28
CDR3nt: TGTGCCAGCACTTCCTCCGGGCGGGCAGCGGGAAACACCATATATTTT
CDR3aa: CASTSSGRAAGNTIYF

j_gene: TRBJ2-5
abundance: .
d_gene: .
v_gene: TRBV5-1
CDR3nt: TGCGCCAGCAGCTTGGGGGCAGGGCTAGAGACCCAGTACTTC
CDR3aa: CASSLGAGLETQYF

j_gene: TRBJ2-5
abundance: once
d_gene: .
v_gene: TRBV28
CDR3nt: TGTGCCAGCAGCACCAGGGGGGCAGGGGAGACCCAGTACTTC
CDR3aa: CASSTRGAGETQYF

j_gene: TRBJ2-2
abundance: .
d_gene: TRBD1
v_gene: TRBV5-4
CDR3nt: TGTGCCAGCAGTAAAGGACAGGGGGGCACCGGGGAGCTGTTTTTT
CDR3aa: CASSKGQGGTGELFF

j_gene: TRBJ2-3
abundance: .
d_gene: .
v_gene: TRBV11-3
CDR3nt: TGTGCCAGCAGTCGGAGTGGCACAGATACGCAGTATTTT
CDR3aa: CASSRSGTDTQYF

j_gene: TRBJ1-1
abundance: .
d_gene: TRBD1
v_gene: TRBV30
CDR3nt: TGTGCCTGGAGGCGAAATACAGGGGGCACTGAAGCTTTCTTT
CDR3aa: CAWRRNTGGTEAFF

j_gene: TRBJ2-2
abundance: .
d_gene: .
v_gene: TRBV19
CDR3nt: TGTGCCAGAGGCTTCGCGGCTGGCACCGGGGAGCTGTTTTTT
CDR3aa: CARGFAAGTGELFF

j_gene: TRBJ1-5
abundance: .
d_gene: .
v_gene: TRBV6-5
CDR3nt: TGTGCCAGTTACCAGGGTATCGGGCAGCCCCAGCATTTT
CDR3aa: CASYQGIGQPQHF

j_gene: TRBJ2-2
abundance: .
d_gene: TRBD1
v_gene: TRBV7-2
CDR3nt: TGTGCCAGCAGCCGGACAGGGGGCGCGAACACCGGGGAGCTGTTTTTT
CDR3aa: CASSRTGGANTGELFF

j_gene: TRBJ2-3
abundance: .
d_gene: TRBD2
v_gene: TRBV10-2
CDR3nt: TGCGCCAGCAGTGAGTCACGCCGCCGGGAGGGCACAGATACGCAGTATTTT
CDR3aa: CASSESRRREGTDTQYF

j_gene: TRBJ1-5
abundance: .
d_gene: .
v_gene: TRBV10-1
CDR3nt: TGCGCCAGCAGTGAGACAGAAATGGCATCTTTGCGCAATCAGCCCCAGCATTTT
CDR3aa: CASSETEMASLRNQPQHF

j_gene: TRBJ2-2
abundance: .
d_gene: .
v_gene: TRBV19
CDR3nt: TGTGCCTGTCAAATTGGGGTGGGGGCCAGCACCGGGGAGCTGTTTTTT
CDR3aa: CACQIGVGASTGELFF

j_gene: TRBJ2-5
abundance: .
d_gene: TRBD1
v_gene: TRBV7-8
CDR3nt: TGTGCCAGCAGACCCGACAGGGGGGGCCAAGAGACCCAGTACTTC
CDR3aa: CASRPDRGGQETQYF

j_gene: TRBJ2-3
abundance: once
d_gene: .
v_gene: TRBV5-1
CDR3nt: TGCGCCAGCAGCTTGGTCCCCCAACACACAGATACGCAGTATTTT
CDR3aa: CASSLVPQHTDTQYF

j_gene: TRBJ1-1
abundance: few
d_gene: TRBD1
v_gene: TRBV29-1
CDR3nt: TGCAGCGCTTCGACAGGGGCGACTAACACTGAAGCTTTCTTT
CDR3aa: CSASTGATNTEAFF

j_gene: TRBJ2-3
abundance: .
d_gene: TRBD2
v_gene: TRBV24-1
CDR3nt: TGTGCCACCAGTGCATTAGCGGGGGCCCCAGGGGATACGCAGTATTTT
CDR3aa: CATSALAGAPGDTQYF

j_gene: TRBJ2-7
abundance: .
d_gene: .
v_gene: TRBV7-2
CDR3nt: TGTGCCAGCAGCATTAGCGGAAACTACGAGCAGTACTTC
CDR3aa: CASSISGNYEQYF

j_gene: TRBJ1-1
abundance: .
d_gene: TRBD1
v_gene: TRBV5-8
CDR3nt: TGTGCCAGCCCGCTCATCCCGGGACAGGGGGGGGAGGACACTGAAGCTTTCTTT
CDR3aa: CASPLIPGQGGEDTEAFF

j_gene: TRBJ2-1
abundance: .
d_gene: .
v_gene: TRBV20-1
CDR3nt: TGCAGTGCAACTCCTATTGGTGAGCAGTTCTTC
CDR3aa: CSATPIGEQFF

j_gene: TRBJ2-2
abundance: .
d_gene: .
v_gene: TRBV7-8
CDR3nt: TGTGCCAGCAGCCCCGGTCCCGGGGAGCTGTTTTTT
CDR3aa: CASSPGPGELFF

j_gene: TRBJ2-3
abundance: .
d_gene: TRBD2
v_gene: TRBV3-1/TRBV3-2
CDR3nt: TGTGCCAGCAGCCTGACTAGCGACGCAGATACGCAGTATTTT
CDR3aa: CASSLTSDADTQYF

j_gene: TRBJ2-1
abundance: .
d_gene: TRBD2
v_gene: TRBV5-1
CDR3nt: TGCGCCAGCAGCTTGGTCCTCGCGGGGGGGTCTTTTAATGAGCAGTTCTTC
CDR3aa: CASSLVLAGGSFNEQFF

j_gene: TRBJ1-1
abundance: .
d_gene: TRBD1
v_gene: TRBV5-1
CDR3nt: TGCGCCAGCAGCCCGCGACAGGGGACCTCCACTGAAGCTTTCTTT
CDR3aa: CASSPRQGTSTEAFF

j_gene: TRBJ2-2
abundance: .
d_gene: TRBD1
v_gene: TRBV6-4
CDR3nt: TGTGCCAGCAGCAGGGGGCAGTCCGGGGAGCTGTTTTTT
CDR3aa: CASSRGQSGELFF

j_gene: TRBJ2-3
abundance: .
d_gene: .
v_gene: TRBV5-1
CDR3nt: TGCGCCAGCAGCTTGTGGGGGGAAACAGATACGCAGTATTTT
CDR3aa: CASSLWGETDTQYF

j_gene: TRBJ1-6
abundance: .
d_gene: TRBD1
v_gene: TRBV6-5
CDR3nt: TGTGCCAGCAGCCAGGGGGACCGCTGGGATTCACCCCTCCACTTT
CDR3aa: CASSQGDRWDSPLHF

j_gene: TRBJ2-2
abundance: once
d_gene: .
v_gene: TRBV5-1
CDR3nt: TGCGCCAGCAGCCCACTAGGTAACACCGGGGAGCTGTTTTTT
CDR3aa: CASSPLGNTGELFF

j_gene: TRBJ2-3
abundance: .
d_gene: .
v_gene: TRBV15
CDR3nt: TGTGCCACCAGCAGAGATTCTTCAGATACGCAGTATTTT
CDR3aa: CATSRDSSDTQYF

j_gene: TRBJ2-5
abundance: .
d_gene: TRBD1
v_gene: TRBV9
CDR3nt: TGTGCCAGCAGCGTAGAATGGGGACAGGTAAAAGAGACCCAGTACTTC
CDR3aa: CASSVEWGQVKETQYF

j_gene: TRBJ2-5
abundance: .
d_gene: .
v_gene: TRBV7-7
CDR3nt: TGTGCCAGCAGCTTACGGTGGGGGGGCGGGGGCCCCCAAGAGACCCAGTACTTC
CDR3aa: CASSLRWGGGGPQETQYF

j_gene: TRBJ1-2
abundance: .
d_gene: .
v_gene: TRBV6-4
CDR3nt: TGTGCCAGCAGTAAGGACACAGGGTCATCCTATGGCTACACCTTC
CDR3aa: CASSKDTGSSYGYTF

j_gene: TRBJ1-2
abundance: once
d_gene: .
v_gene: TRBV24-1
CDR3nt: TGTGCCACCAGTGGGTCCCCCGGGGAAAGGAACTATGGCTACACCTTC
CDR3aa: CATSGSPGERNYGYTF

j_gene: TRBJ2-2
abundance: .
d_gene: .
v_gene: TRBV19
CDR3nt: TGTGCCAGTAGTATGTGGATGGACAGCTTGAACACCGGGGAGCTGTTTTTT
CDR3aa: CASSMWMDSLNTGELFF

j_gene: TRBJ1-2
abundance: few
d_gene: TRBD1
v_gene: TRBV7-2
CDR3nt: TGTGCCAGCAGCTTGAGACAGGGGGGGGACTATGGCTACACCTTC
CDR3aa: CASSLRQGGDYGYTF

j_gene: TRBJ1-1
abundance: .
d_gene: TRBD1
v_gene: TRBV29-1
CDR3nt: TGCAGCGTTGATGACAGGGTTGGTGAAGCTTTCTTT
CDR3aa: CSVDDRVGEAFF

j_gene: TRBJ2-1
abundance: .
d_gene: .
v_gene: TRBV28
CDR3nt: TGTGCCAGCAGTTTATGGGGCAGAGACAATGAGCAGTTCTTC
CDR3aa: CASSLWGRDNEQFF

j_gene: TRBJ1-6
abundance: .
d_gene: .
v_gene: TRBV5-1
CDR3nt: TGCGCCAGCAGCCCGACAGGTGATAATTCACCCCTCCACTTT
CDR3aa: CASSPTGDNSPLHF

j_gene: TRBJ2-5
abundance: .
d_gene: .
v_gene: TRBV18
CDR3nt: TGTGCCAGCTCACCACCGAGCCAAGAGACCCAGTACTTC
CDR3aa: CASSPPSQETQYF

j_gene: TRBJ1-2
abundance: .
d_gene: .
v_gene: TRBV9
CDR3nt: TGTGCCAGCAGCGTCTCACAGGCTGCTAACTATGGCTACACCTTC
CDR3aa: CASSVSQAANYGYTF

j_gene: TRBJ1-5
abundance: .
d_gene: .
v_gene: TRBV24-1
CDR3nt: TGTGCCACCAGTGATTCTGGCAGGTCGTCCAATCAGCCCCAGCATTTT
CDR3aa: CATSDSGRSSNQPQHF

j_gene: TRBJ2-6
abundance: .
d_gene: .
v_gene: TRBV9
CDR3nt: TGTGCCAGCAGCTCCACCTCGGAAGGGGTAACCGGGGCCAACGTCCTGACTTTC
CDR3aa: CASSSTSEGVTGANVLTF